This T cell receptor (beta chain) was captured by sequencing in a study of blood T cell repertoires in COVID-19. This clone was seen only once. Other DNA sequences in this specimen translate into the identical CDR3. Sequenced by immunoSEQ multiplex PCR; TCRdb stores in-frame clones only, minus some. The sample holds 200,000 to 250,000 clones; approximately 77% are singletons and the top ten take 3% to 4%. Germline lookup yields CDR1 SGHNT and CDR2 YYREEE (reference sequence). J lost 5 bases, V lost 3 bases, and 5 bases had no gene match. The CDR3 runs 14 residues. The chain has TRBV5-4 and TRBJ2-5, with TRBD1 identical over 9 bases. This TCR was sampled from a woman aged 80 or over with acute or convalescent COVID-19. Sequencing used peripheral blood. The CDR3, as DNA: TGTGCCAGCAGCTCTGGACAGGGGAGGGAGACCCAGTACTTC. As protein: CASSSGQGRETQYF.